Shown below are 26 T cell receptor beta chains from a single sample sequenced in a study of OX40 agonist ivuxolimab in advanced cancers. Some clones are missing from TCRdb's copy, which holds only in-frame ones; the method was immunoSEQ multiplex PCR. The sample consists of fewer than 40,000 clones, 80% to 85% of them appearing once. This specimen was CD4+ or CD8+ T cells sorted from blood, taken in a trial of the OX40 agonist ivuxolimab. These receptors came from an adult with an advanced solid tumor such as melanoma, head and neck, liver or kidney cancer.

The J gene is TRBJ1-6, the V gene TRBV6-5, with no clear D. V dropped 0 bases and J dropped 7 bases, with 13 bases sitting between them. Germline values: CDR1 MNHEY, CDR2 SVGAGI. This CDR3 has 16 amino acids. As DNA, the CDR3 is TGTGCCAGCAGTTACTCGCGACTGGCTCTCAATTCACCCCTCCACTTT. This encodes CASSYSRLALNSPLHF.

The chain joins TRBV4-2 to TRBJ2-3, with a tentative D call TRBD1 (5 bases). Trimming took 3 bases from V and 4 from J, leaving 14 bases between them. The germline V gene encodes CDR1 LGHNA and CDR2 YNFKEQ. The CDR3 extends over 15 amino acids. This CDR3 is CASSQTDRSADTQYF. The DNA of the CDR3 is TGTGCCAGCAGCCAGACAGACAGAAGCGCAGATACGCAGTATTTT.

CDR3: CASSLGRNQPQHF. CDR3 coding DNA: TGTGCCAGCAGCTTAGGGAGGAATCAGCCCCAGCATTTT. J is TRBJ1-5 and V is TRBV7-1, with D unclear. TRBV7-1 is an ORF; its function is uncertain. The CDR3 spans 13 residues. With 4 bases removed from V and 4 bases from J, the gap between germline ends came to 8 bases.

The chain recombines TRBV7-2 with TRBJ2-1, with 7 bases that match TRBD2. The CDR3 consists of 15 residues. Germline V CDR1 and CDR2: SGHTA, FQGNSA. Losses at the gene ends were 0 bases for V and 9 bases for J; bases not matched to a gene: 8. CDR3 nucleotides: TGTGCCAGCAGCTTAGCGGGAGGGCCTCGGAGTGAGCAGTTCTTC. Protein sequence: CASSLAGGPRSEQFF.

This chain connects TRBV4-2 to TRBJ2-2, with unresolved D. This CDR3 has 15 residues. V gave up 0 bases and J gave up 8 bases, with 13 bases separating them. Per germline, CDR1 LGHNA and CDR2 YNFKEQ. DNA of the CDR3: TGTGCCAGCAGCCAAGAGCCCTCAAGTCCGGGGGAGCTGTTTTTT. This encodes CASSQEPSSPGELFF.

CDR3 DNA: TGTGCCAGCAGCAGGGAGAGGGCACCCCTCCACTTT. Translated, it gives CASSRERAPLHF. The V call is TRBV28, the J call TRBJ1-6; D is perhaps TRBD1 (5 bases). Trimming stripped 6 bases from V and 11 bases from J, with 11 bases between. Germline V CDR1 and CDR2: MDHEN, SYDVKM. This CDR3 region has 12 residues.

The chain recombines TRBV6-6 with TRBJ1-6, with D perhaps matching TRBD1 (5 bases). CDR1 MNHNY and CDR2 SVGAGI come from the germline V gene (reference sequence). This CDR3 is 13 amino acids long. V lost 5 bases and J lost 8, with 10 bases in between. The CDR3 sequence is CASSRRGDSPLHF. The CDR3 bases are TGTGCCAGCAGTCGTCGGGGGGATTCACCCCTCCACTTT.

The gene calls are TRBV29-1 and TRBJ2-3; tentative D call: TRBD2 (7 bases). Trimming cost V 6 bases and J 6 bases, with 16 bases left between them. The CDR3 is 13 residues long. Germline CDR1 reads SQVTM; CDR2 reads ANQGSEA. The CDR3, as DNA: TGCAGCGTCGCACGGGGGGCTGGGGATACGCAGTATTTT. Translation gives CSVARGAGDTQYF.

V usage is TRBV19 and J usage is TRBJ2-5; TRBD1 is a possible D gene (5 bases). Trimming cost V 6 bases and J 5 bases, with 19 bases left between them. Germline V gene sequence: CDR1 LNHDA, CDR2 SQIVND (reference sequence). CDR3 length equals 15 residues. CDR3 protein: CASSRLGRAGETQYF. As DNA, the CDR3 is TGTGCCAGTAGCCGCCTGGGCAGGGCTGGTGAGACCCAGTACTTC.

The chain employs TRBV9 and TRBJ2-1; 8 bases align to TRBD2. Germline lookup yields CDR1 SGDLS and CDR2 YYNGEE. The CDR3 extends over 16 amino acids. Germline trimming cut 3 bases from V and 1 base from J; bases unmatched to any gene: 6. CDR3 DNA sequence: TGTGCCAGCAGCGCCGGGGGGGGCCCGTCCTACAATGAGCAGTTCTTC. Encoded protein: CASSAGGGPSYNEQFF.

The CDR3 DNA is TGTGCCAGCAGAATTGGGCCCGGGGCCTCTGGAAACACCATATATTTT. This encodes CASRIGPGASGNTIYF. The chain links TRBV2 to TRBJ1-3; TRBD1 might be the D (5 bases). This CDR3 has 16 residues. Trimming stripped 6 bases from V and 0 bases from J, with 15 bases between. CDR1 and CDR2 from the germline V gene are SNHLY and FYNNEI.

The V and J genes are TRBV7-9 and TRBJ2-1; 7 bases agree with TRBD1. The CDR3 extends over 16 amino acids. V shed 1 base, J shed 7 bases, and the junction held 10 bases outside the gene matches. Germline values: CDR1 SEHNR, CDR2 FQNEAQ (reference sequence). CDR3 residues: CASSLDRGWERNEQFF. The CDR3 nucleotides read TGTGCCAGCAGCTTAGACAGGGGTTGGGAGAGGAATGAGCAGTTCTTC.

This chain uses TRBV30 with TRBJ2-5; D gene uncertain. Germline V gene data show CDR1 as GTSNPN and CDR2 as SVGIG (reference sequence). Trimming shortened V by 3 bases and J by 7 bases, and 12 bases separated the two germline ends. CDR3 length equals 12 residues. CDR3 in amino acids: CAWSSNPGTQYF. The CDR3 nucleotides read TGTGCCTGGAGCTCGAACCCGGGGACCCAGTACTTC.

This chain links TRBV28 with TRBJ1-1; 7 bases map to TRBD1. The CDR3 extends over 16 amino acids. From germline, CDR1 is MDHEN and CDR2 SYDVKM. The trim removed 5 bases at V and 1 base at J, leaving 10 bases unmatched. The CDR3 sequence is CASSRTQGQRNTEAFF. The CDR3 DNA sequence: TGTGCCAGCAGTCGAACACAGGGACAGAGGAACACTGAAGCTTTCTTT.

This clone occurred a few times. This rearrangement joins TRBV28 to TRBJ1-2; perhaps TRBD1 as D (6 bases). The CDR3 consists of 14 residues. Germline CDR1 reads MDHEN; CDR2 reads SYDVKM. V dropped 4 bases and J dropped 4 bases, with 13 bases sitting between them. CDR3 bases: TGTGCCAGCAGTTCTGGGGGGGGCTCCTATGGCTACACCTTC. It codes for CASSSGGGSYGYTF.

This rearrangement joins TRBV7-3 to TRBJ1-1; D gene uncertain. This CDR3 comprises 14 residues. In germline, CDR1 is SGHTA, CDR2 FQGTGA. Trimming stripped 2 bases from V and 0 bases from J, with 7 bases between. The CDR3 bases are TGTGCCAGCAGCTTACTGGGGATGAACACTGAAGCTTTCTTT. Its protein product is CASSLLGMNTEAFF.

The V call is TRBV28, the J call TRBJ2-6; 8 bases line up with TRBD1. The CDR3 is made up of 15 amino acids. Losses at the gene ends were 3 bases for V and 2 bases for J; bases not matched to a gene: 0. Germline lookup yields CDR1 MDHEN and CDR2 SYDVKM. CDR3 sequence (DNA): TGTGCCAGCAGTTTGACAGGGGCTGGGGCCAACGTCCTGACTTTC. This sequence encodes CASSLTGAGANVLTF.

This clone was observed a few times. V and J are TRBV7-2 and TRBJ1-6; D is unclear. The length of the CDR3 is 14 residues. Germline CDR1 SGHTA, CDR2 FQGNSA. With 3 bases removed from V and 6 bases from J, the gap between germline ends came to 9 bases. CDR3 coding DNA: TGTGCCAGCAGCTTCGACGGTGGTAATTCACCCCTCCACTTT. Its translation is CASSFDGGNSPLHF.

The rearrangement links TRBV5-1 to TRBJ2-3; 11 bases fit TRBD2. Germline V lookup: CDR1 SGHRS, CDR2 YFSETQ. This CDR3 contains 15 residues. Unmatched junction bases numbered 5, after V lost 3 bases and J lost 5 bases. CDR3 residues: CASSSGTSGVDTQYF. The DNA of the CDR3 is TGCGCCAGCAGCTCCGGGACTAGCGGAGTAGATACGCAGTATTTT.

This chain joins TRBV28 and TRBJ1-2, with D unresolved. This CDR3 region has 13 residues. Trimming removed 10 bases at V and 8 bases at J, with 20 bases between. Germline assignment: CDR1 MDHEN and CDR2 SYDVKM. The CDR3 loop reads CATSWQAPPGYTF. CDR3 sequence (DNA): TGTGCCACCTCGTGGCAGGCCCCCCCGGGCTACACCTTC.

The chain combines TRBV2 with TRBJ1-6, with unresolved D. V was cut by 5 bases and J by 0 bases, with 8 bases left in between. CDR1 SNHLY and CDR2 FYNNEI come from the germline V gene. This CDR3 is 15 amino acids long. CDR3 coding DNA: TGTGCCAGCAGTATGGACGCCTCCTATAATTCACCCCTCCACTTT. Translated, it gives CASSMDASYNSPLHF.

This chain links TRBV5-4 with TRBJ1-1; 7 nucleotides agree with TRBD1. Germline V lookup: CDR1 SGHNT, CDR2 YYREEE (reference sequence). The CDR3 length is 15 residues. Trimming cost V 0 bases and J 1 base; bases outside gene matches: 3. In nucleotides, the CDR3 is TGTGCCAGCAGCTTGGGACAGGGAAAGAACACTGAAGCTTTCTTT. Residues: CASSLGQGKNTEAFF.

The rearrangement uses TRBV10-1 and TRBJ2-2, with a tentative D call TRBD1 (5 bases). Germline V gives CDR1 WNHNN, CDR2 SYGVQD (reference sequence). V lost 0 bases and J 4 bases, leaving 15 bases between the germline ends. The CDR3 spans 17 residues. CDR3 loop: CASSESGTGFGTGELFF. CDR3 bases: TGCGCCAGCAGTGAGTCGGGAACAGGCTTCGGCACCGGGGAGCTGTTTTTT.

CDR3 amino acids: CAWSVKGINSPLHF. Written as DNA, the CDR3 is TGTGCCTGGAGTGTCAAAGGGATTAATTCACCCCTCCACTTT. The rearrangement joins TRBV30 to TRBJ1-6; D is uncertain. Trimming removed 0 bases from V and 6 bases from J, with 9 bases in between. This CDR3 has 14 residues. The germline V gene encodes CDR1 GTSNPN and CDR2 SVGIG (reference sequence).

The rearrangement uses TRBV7-8 and TRBJ2-2; no definite D call. The germline CDR1 and CDR2 sequences are SGHVS and FQNEAQ. The length of the CDR3 is 18 residues. The V and J ends lost 3 bases and 5 bases respectively, with 22 bases between them. Written as DNA, the CDR3 is TGTGCCAGCAGCTTTTTGGCCCCGGGTGGCGCAGGTACCGGGGAGCTGTTTTTT. It yields the protein CASSFLAPGGAGTGELFF.

This chain uses TRBV5-6 with TRBJ2-1; TRBD1 might be the D (6 bases). V lost 3 bases, J lost 0 bases, and 16 bases lay in between. The germline V gene has CDR1 SGHDT and CDR2 YYEEEE. This CDR3 has 17 residues. The CDR3 reads CASSSQGGFGSYNEQFF. CDR3 DNA: TGTGCCAGCAGCTCCCAAGGGGGATTCGGCTCCTACAATGAGCAGTTCTTC.